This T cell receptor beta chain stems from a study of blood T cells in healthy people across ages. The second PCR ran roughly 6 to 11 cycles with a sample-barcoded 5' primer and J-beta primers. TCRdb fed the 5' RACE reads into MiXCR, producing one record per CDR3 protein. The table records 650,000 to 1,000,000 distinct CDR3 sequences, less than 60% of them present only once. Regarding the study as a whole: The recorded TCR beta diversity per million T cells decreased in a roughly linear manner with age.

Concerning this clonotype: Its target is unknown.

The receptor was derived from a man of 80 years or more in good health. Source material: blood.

CDR3 coding DNA: TGCAGTGCTAGACTGAAGGTTCCGGGACAACAACCGACGCAGTATTTT. Translated: CSARLKVPGQQPTQYF. V usage is TRBV20-1 and J usage is TRBJ2-3, with D perhaps TRBD1 (6 bases). This CDR3 has 16 residues. Trimming cost V 2 bases and J 9 bases, with 24 bases left between them. Germline V gene sequence: CDR1 DFQATT, CDR2 SNEGSKA (reference sequence).